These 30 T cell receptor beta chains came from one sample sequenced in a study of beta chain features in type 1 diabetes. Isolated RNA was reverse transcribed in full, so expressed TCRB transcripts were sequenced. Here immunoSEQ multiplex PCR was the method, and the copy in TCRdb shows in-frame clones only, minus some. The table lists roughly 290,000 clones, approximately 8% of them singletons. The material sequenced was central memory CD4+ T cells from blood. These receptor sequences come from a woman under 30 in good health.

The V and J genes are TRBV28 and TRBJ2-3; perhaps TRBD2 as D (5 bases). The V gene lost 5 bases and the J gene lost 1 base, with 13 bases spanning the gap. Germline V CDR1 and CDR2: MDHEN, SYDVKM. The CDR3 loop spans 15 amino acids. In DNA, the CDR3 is TGTGCCAGCAGTGCTCCGGGGAGTGGCACAGATACGCAGTATTTT. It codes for CASSAPGSGTDTQYF.

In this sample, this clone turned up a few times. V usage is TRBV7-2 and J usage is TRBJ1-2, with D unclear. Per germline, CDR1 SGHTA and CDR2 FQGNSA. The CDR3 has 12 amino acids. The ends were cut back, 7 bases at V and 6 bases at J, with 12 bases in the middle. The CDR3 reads CASTRDRDGYTF. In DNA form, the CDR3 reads TGTGCCAGCACCCGGGATCGGGATGGCTACACCTTC.

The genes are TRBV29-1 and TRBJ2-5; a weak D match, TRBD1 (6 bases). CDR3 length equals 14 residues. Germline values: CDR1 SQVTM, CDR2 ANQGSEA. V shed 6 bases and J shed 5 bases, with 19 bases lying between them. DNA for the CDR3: TGCAGCGTATCACAGGGTTCAATGGGGGAGACCCAGTACTTC. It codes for CSVSQGSMGETQYF.

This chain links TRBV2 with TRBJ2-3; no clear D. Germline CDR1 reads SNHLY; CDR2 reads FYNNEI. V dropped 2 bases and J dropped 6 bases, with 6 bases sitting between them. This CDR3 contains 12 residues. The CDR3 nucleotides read TGTGCCAGCAGTGAAAGGCTGGATACGCAGTATTTT. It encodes CASSERLDTQYF.

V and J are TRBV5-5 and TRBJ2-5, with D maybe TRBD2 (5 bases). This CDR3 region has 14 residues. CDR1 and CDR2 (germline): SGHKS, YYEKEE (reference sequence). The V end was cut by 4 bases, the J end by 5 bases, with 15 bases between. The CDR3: CASSGPGGPETQYF. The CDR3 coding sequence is TGTGCCAGCAGCGGACCTGGCGGGCCTGAGACCCAGTACTTC.

DNA for the CDR3: TGTGCCAGCAGGAGGGCAGGGGGAAACTACGAGCAGTACGTC. Translating gives CASRRAGGNYEQYV. The V gene is TRBV27, the J gene TRBJ2-7; 7 bases match TRBD1. CDR3 length: 14 amino acids. Germline loops: CDR1 MNHEY, CDR2 SMNVEV (reference sequence). The V and J ends lost 6 bases and 3 bases, in that order; junction bases with no gene match: 8.

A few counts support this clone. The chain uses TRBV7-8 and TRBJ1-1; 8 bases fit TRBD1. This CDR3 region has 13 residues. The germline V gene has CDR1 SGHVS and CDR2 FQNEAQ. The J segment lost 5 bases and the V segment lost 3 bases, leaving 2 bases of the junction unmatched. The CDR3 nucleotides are TGTGCCAGCAGCTTTAACAGGGGGACTGAAGCTTTCTTT. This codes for CASSFNRGTEAFF.

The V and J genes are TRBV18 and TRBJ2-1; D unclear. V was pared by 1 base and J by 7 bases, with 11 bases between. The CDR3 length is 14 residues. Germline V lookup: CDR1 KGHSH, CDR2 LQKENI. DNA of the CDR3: TGTGCCAGCTCACCACAGAAAGGAAAAAATGAGCAGTTCTTC. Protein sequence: CASSPQKGKNEQFF.

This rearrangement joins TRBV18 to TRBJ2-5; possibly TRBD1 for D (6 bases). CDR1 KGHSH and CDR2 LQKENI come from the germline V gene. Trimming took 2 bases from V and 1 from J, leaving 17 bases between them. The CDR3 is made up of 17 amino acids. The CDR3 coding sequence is TGTGCCAGCTCACCAAGGTTGCAGGGGCGATCCCAAGAGACCCAGTACTTC. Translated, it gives CASSPRLQGRSQETQYF.

The CDR3, as DNA: TGTGCCAGCAGCTTAGATGTCGGGGGCACAGATACGCAGTATTTT. It yields the protein CASSLDVGGTDTQYF. This chain links TRBV7-2 with TRBJ2-3, with D perhaps matching TRBD2 (5 bases). Germline V lookup: CDR1 SGHTA, CDR2 FQGNSA. V lost 1 base to trimming and J lost 1 base, with 9 bases between them. The CDR3 runs 15 residues.

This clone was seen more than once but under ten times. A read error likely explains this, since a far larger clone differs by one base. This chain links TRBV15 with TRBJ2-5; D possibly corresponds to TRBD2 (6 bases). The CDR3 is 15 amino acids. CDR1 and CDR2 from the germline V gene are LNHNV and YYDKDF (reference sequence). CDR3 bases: TGTGCCTCCAGCGGGCTGCGGGTGTACCAAGAGACCCAGTACTTC. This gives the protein CASSGLRVYQETQYF.

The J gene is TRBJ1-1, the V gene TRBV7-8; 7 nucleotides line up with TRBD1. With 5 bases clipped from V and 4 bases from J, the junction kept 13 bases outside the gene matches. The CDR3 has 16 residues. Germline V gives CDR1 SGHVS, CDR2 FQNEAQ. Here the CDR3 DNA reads TGTGCCAGCAGCCCCCCGACAGGGCTGGGGACCACTGAAGCTTTCTTT. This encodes CASSPPTGLGTTEAFF.

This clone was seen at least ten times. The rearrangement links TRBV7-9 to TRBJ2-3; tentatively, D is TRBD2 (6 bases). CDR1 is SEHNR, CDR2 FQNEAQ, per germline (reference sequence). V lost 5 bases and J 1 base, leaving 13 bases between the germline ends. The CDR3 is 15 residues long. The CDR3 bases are TGTGCCAGCAGCCGCTTGTCGGGAGGCACAGATACGCAGTATTTT. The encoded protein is CASSRLSGGTDTQYF.

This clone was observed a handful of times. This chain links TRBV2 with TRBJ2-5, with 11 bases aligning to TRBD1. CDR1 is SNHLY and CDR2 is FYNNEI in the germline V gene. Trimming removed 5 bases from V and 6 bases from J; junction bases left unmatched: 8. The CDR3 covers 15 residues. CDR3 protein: CASSLRTGGEKTQYF. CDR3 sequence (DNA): TGTGCCAGCAGTCTCAGGACAGGGGGCGAGAAGACCCAGTACTTC.

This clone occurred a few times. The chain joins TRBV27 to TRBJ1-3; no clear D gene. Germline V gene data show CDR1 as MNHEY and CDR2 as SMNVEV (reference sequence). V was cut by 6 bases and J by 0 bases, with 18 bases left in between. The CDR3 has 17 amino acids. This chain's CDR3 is CASSPGLTFYSGNTIYF. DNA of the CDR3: TGTGCCAGCAGCCCGGGGTTAACTTTCTACTCTGGAAACACCATATATTTT.

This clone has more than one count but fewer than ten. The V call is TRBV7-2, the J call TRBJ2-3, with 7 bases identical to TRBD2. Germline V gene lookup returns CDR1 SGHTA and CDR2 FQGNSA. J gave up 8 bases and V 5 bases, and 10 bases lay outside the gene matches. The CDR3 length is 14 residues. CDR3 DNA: TGTGCCAGCAGCAGAGCCTTGACTAGCCCTACGCAGTATTTT. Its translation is CASSRALTSPTQYF.

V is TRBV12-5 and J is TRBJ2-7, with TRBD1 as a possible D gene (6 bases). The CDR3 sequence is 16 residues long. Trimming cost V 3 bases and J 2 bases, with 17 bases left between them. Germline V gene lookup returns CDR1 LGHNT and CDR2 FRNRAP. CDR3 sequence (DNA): TGTGCTAGTGGTTTTCCACCGGGACACCTACCCTACGAGCAGTACTTC. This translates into CASGFPPGHLPYEQYF.

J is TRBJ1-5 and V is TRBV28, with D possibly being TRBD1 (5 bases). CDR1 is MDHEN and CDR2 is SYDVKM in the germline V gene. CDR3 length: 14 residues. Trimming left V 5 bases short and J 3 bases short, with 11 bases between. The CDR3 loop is CASSPGLFNQPQHF. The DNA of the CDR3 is TGTGCCAGCAGTCCGGGACTTTTCAATCAGCCCCAGCATTTT.

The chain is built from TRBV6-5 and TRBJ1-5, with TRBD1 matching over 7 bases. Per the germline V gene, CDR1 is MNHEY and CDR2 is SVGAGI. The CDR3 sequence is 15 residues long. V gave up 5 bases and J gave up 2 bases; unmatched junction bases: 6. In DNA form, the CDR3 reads TGTGCCAGCAGTGCGGAGGGGGCTGGCAATCAGCCCCAGCATTTT. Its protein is CASSAEGAGNQPQHF.

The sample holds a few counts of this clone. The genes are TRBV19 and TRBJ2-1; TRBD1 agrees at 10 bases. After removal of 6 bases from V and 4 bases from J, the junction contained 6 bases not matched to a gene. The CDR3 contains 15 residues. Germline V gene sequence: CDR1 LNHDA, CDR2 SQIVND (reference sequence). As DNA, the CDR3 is TGTGCCAGTAGCCGCCGGACAGGGGGGTACAATGAGCAGTTCTTC. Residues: CASSRRTGGYNEQFF.

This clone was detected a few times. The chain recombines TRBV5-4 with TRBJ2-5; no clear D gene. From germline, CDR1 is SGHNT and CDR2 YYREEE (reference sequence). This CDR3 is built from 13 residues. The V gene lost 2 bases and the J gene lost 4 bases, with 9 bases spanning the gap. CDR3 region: CASSFQVGETQYF. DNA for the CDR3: TGTGCCAGCAGCTTCCAGGTGGGAGAGACCCAGTACTTC.

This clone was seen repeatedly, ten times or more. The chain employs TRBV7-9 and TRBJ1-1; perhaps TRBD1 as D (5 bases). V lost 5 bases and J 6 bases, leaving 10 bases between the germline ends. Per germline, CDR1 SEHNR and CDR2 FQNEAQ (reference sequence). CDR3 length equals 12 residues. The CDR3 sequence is CASSRGDAEAFF. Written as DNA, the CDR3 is TGTGCCAGCAGCAGAGGGGATGCTGAAGCTTTCTTT.

CDR3 coding DNA: TGTGCCAGCAGTGAAGGGGGGACGATCTACGAGCAGTACGTC. Encoded protein: CASSEGGTIYEQYV. The chain recombines TRBV2 with TRBJ2-7; tentatively, D is TRBD1 or TRBD2 (5 bases each). This CDR3 is 14 amino acids long. The V end lost 1 base, the J end lost 3 bases, and 10 bases lay between the germline ends. Germline CDR1 is SNHLY and CDR2 is FYNNEI.

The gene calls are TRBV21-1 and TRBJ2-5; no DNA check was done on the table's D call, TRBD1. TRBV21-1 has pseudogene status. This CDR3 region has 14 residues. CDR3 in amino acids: CASSNKGVWETQYF. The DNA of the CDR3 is TGTGCCAGCAGCAATAAGGGGGTTTGGGAGACCCAGTACTTC.

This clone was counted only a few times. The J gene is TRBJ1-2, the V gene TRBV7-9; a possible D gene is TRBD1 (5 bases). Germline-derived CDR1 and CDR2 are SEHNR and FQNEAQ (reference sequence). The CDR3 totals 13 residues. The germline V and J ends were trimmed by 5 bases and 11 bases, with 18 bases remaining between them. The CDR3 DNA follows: TGTGCCAGCAGCCCCCGGGACCAGGCCCCGTACACCTTC. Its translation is CASSPRDQAPYTF.

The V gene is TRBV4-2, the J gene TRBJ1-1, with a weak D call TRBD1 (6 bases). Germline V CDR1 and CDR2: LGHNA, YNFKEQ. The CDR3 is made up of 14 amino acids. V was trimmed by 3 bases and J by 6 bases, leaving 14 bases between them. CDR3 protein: CASSQATGTPEAFF. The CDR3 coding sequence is TGTGCCAGCAGCCAGGCCACAGGGACCCCTGAAGCTTTCTTT.

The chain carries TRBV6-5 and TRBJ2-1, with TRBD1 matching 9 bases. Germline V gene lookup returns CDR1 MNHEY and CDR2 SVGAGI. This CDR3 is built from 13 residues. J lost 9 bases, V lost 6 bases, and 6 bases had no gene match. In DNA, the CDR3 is TGTGCCAGCAGACGAACAGGGGGCACTGAGCAGTTCTTC. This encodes CASRRTGGTEQFF.

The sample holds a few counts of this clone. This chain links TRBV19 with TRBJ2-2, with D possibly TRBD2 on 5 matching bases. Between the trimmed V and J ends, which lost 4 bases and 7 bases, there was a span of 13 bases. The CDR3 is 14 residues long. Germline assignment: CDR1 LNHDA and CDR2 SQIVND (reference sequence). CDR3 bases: TGTGCCAGTAGTAGAGGGAACCTAGTCGGGGAGCTGTTTTTT. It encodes CASSRGNLVGELFF.

CDR3 protein: CASSIGTAPSTDTQYF. The CDR3 bases are TGTGCCAGTAGTATAGGGACAGCTCCCAGCACAGATACGCAGTATTTT. This chain joins TRBV19 and TRBJ2-3; tentative D call: TRBD1 (6 bases). With 1 base removed from V and 0 bases from J, the gap between germline ends came to 11 bases. CDR1 LNHDA and CDR2 SQIVND come from the germline V gene (reference sequence). There are 16 residues in the CDR3.

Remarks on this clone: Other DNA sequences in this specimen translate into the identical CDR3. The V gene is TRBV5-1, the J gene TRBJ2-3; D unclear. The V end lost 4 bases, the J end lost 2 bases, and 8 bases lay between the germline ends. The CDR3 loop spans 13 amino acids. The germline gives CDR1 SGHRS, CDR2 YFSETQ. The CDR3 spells CASSRSPTDTQYF. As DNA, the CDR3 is TGCGCCAGCAGCCGATCGCCCACAGATACGCAGTATTTT. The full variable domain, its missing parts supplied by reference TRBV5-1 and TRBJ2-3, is KAGVTQTPRYLIKTRGQQVTLSCSPISGHRSVSWYQQTPGQGLQFLFEYFSETQRNKGNFPGRFSGRQFSNSRSEMNVSTLELGDSALYLCASSRSPTDTQYFGPGTRLTVL.